The entry below gives a single T cell receptor beta chain sequence along with its context. What it binds is unknown. This entry belongs to a study of T cells after yellow fever vaccination. Study in general: Those fractions that held only low numbers of cells were prepared using the SMART-Seq v4 Ultra Low Input RNA kit.

Germline V gene sequence: CDR1 DFQATT, CDR2 SNEGSKA (reference sequence). Trimming took off 0 bases at V and 5 bases at J, with 15 bases between the two ends. CDR3 length: 15 residues. Broader study findings: Re-detected after boosting: most primary clones, more than 95% of CD4 and 80% to 90% of CD8. Weaker overall was a secondary response that nonetheless peaked faster, on day 5 versus 15.

From the 5' RACE reads, TCRdb called clonotypes with MiXCR, one entry per CDR3 protein. The sample holds about 240,000 distinct CDR3 sequences; 6.5% to 8.5% are singletons and the top ten take about 0.85%. The receptor was isolated from a man aged 25 to 40 who received the YFV17D yellow fever vaccine. The starting material was CD4+ T cells sorted from PBMCs, obtained 15 days after the yellow fever booster vaccination. The chain joins TRBV20-1 to TRBJ2-3, with a tentative D call TRBD1 (5 bases). DNA for the CDR3: TGCAGTGCTAGAGATGGGGCCCTCGTAGAAGATACGCAGTATTTT. It specifies CSARDGALVEDTQYF.